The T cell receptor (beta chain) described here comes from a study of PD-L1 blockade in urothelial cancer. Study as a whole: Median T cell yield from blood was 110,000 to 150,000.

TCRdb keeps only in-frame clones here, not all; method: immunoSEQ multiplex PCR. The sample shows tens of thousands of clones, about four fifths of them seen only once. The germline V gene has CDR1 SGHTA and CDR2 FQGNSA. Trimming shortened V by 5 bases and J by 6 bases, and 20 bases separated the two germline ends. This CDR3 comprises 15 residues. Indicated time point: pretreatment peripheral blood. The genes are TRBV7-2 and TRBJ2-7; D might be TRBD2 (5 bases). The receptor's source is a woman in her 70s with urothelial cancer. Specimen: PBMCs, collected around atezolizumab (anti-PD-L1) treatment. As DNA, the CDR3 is TGTGCCAGCAGCCCCGACGCCTACTTAGGGAGCGAGCAGTACTTC. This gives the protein CASSPDAYLGSEQYF.